Each of the 4 T cell receptor beta chains below was sequenced from the same sample in a study of identical twins. TCRdb analysed the 5' RACE reads with MiXCR anew, one entry per CDR3 protein. The table lists about 520,000 distinct CDR3 sequences, 20% to 25% of them singletons. These data were also reused for a study on T cells expressing NK-cell markers.

Sequenced material: CD4+ T cells sorted from blood. These receptors originate from a woman between 18 and 29 years old in good health.

This clonotype was seen a handful of times. The chain combines TRBV15 with TRBJ1-2; no clear D. Germline CDR1 is LNHNV and CDR2 is YYDKDF (reference sequence). The CDR3 runs 15 residues. Trimming shortened V by 1 base and J by 0 bases, and 9 bases separated the two germline ends. The CDR3 here is CATSRVGQTNYGYTF. As DNA, the CDR3 is TGTGCCACCAGCAGAGTCGGGCAAACTAACTATGGCTACACCTTC. Looking up the rest from reference TRBV15 and TRBJ1-2 gives the full variable domain: DAMVIQNPRYQVTQFGKPVTLSCSQTLNHNVMYWYQQKSSQAPKLLFHYYDKDFNNEADTPDNFQSRRPNTSFCFLDIRSPGLGDTAMYLCATSRVGQTNYGYTFGSGTRLTVV.

This clonotype occurred once. This chain joins TRBV7-3 and TRBJ2-3; 8 nucleotides agree with TRBD1. CDR1 and CDR2 (germline): SGHTA, FQGTGA. CDR3 length: 15 residues. The ends lost 4 bases at V and 3 bases at J; junction bases unmatched: 6. In nucleotides, the CDR3 is TGTGCCAGCAGCTCCTTCGGACAGGGAACAGATACGCAGTATTTT. Protein sequence: CASSSFGQGTDTQYF.

The V gene is TRBV5-6, the J gene TRBJ1-2; the D gene is possibly TRBD1 (6 bases). CDR1 is SGHDT, CDR2 YYEEEE, per germline. V was cut by 4 bases and J by 1 base, with 11 bases left in between. The CDR3 is made up of 14 amino acids. CDR3 in DNA: TGTGCCAGCAGCCTAAACAGGGTTAACTATGGCTACACCTTC. Its protein is CASSLNRVNYGYTF.

This sequence joins TRBV10-3 and TRBJ1-2; D gene ambiguous. The CDR3 extends over 11 amino acids. Trimming shortened V by 10 bases and J by 1 base, and 7 bases separated the two germline ends. From germline, CDR1 is ENHRY and CDR2 SYGVKD. Written as DNA, the CDR3 is TGTGCCACCTCAGATAACTATGGCTACACCTTC. Translating it yields CATSDNYGYTF.